The 17 T cell receptor beta chains in this list originate from one sample, sequenced in a study of lymphopenia after photon versus proton radiotherapy. Profiled with immunoSEQ multiplex PCR; TCRdb holds only in-frame clones, not every one. This sample has 53,000 or so clones, with 80% to 90% found just once. This specimen was peripheral blood, taken from a patient treated with photon-based radiotherapy. Receptor source: a middle-aged man with gastric cancer.

This chain joins TRBV19 and TRBJ2-3; 8 bases line up with TRBD2. Germline trimming cut 4 bases from V and 0 bases from J; bases unmatched to any gene: 3. Germline V gives CDR1 LNHDA, CDR2 SQIVND (reference sequence). The length of the CDR3 is 15 residues. This CDR3 reads CASSTGLVSTDTQYF. The CDR3 nucleotides are TGTGCCAGTAGTACGGGACTAGTGAGCACAGATACGCAGTATTTT.

This chain joins TRBV7-7 and TRBJ2-4; D perhaps matches TRBD1 (5 bases). CDR3 length: 13 amino acids. Germline CDR1 is SSHAT and CDR2 is FNYEAQ (reference sequence). The germline V and J ends were trimmed by 5 bases and 6 bases, with 11 bases remaining between them. CDR3 nucleotides: TGTGCCAGCAGCCCCCGCAGGGCAAACATTCAGTACTTC. It is translated as CASSPRRANIQYF.

The CDR3 bases are TGCGCCAGCAGCCGCCTGGGGGGGACAGGGAATGAAAAACTGTTTTTT. Amino acid sequence: CASSRLGGTGNEKLFF. The rearrangement joins TRBV5-1 to TRBJ1-4; the match to TRBD1 covers 9 bases. The CDR3 is made up of 16 amino acids. Germline V lookup: CDR1 SGHRS, CDR2 YFSETQ. With V trimmed by 4 bases and J by 5 bases, 9 bases remained unmatched.

The chain links TRBV21-1 to TRBJ2-1; TRBD1, the table's D call, lacks a check against the DNA. TRBV21-1 is a recognized pseudogene. The CDR3 is 17 residues long. CDR3 coding DNA: TGTGCCAGCAGCGCCAACCGCCAGGACAGGGGGCGGAATGAGCAGTTCTTC. It translates to CASSANRQDRGRNEQFF.

This clone was found a few times. The rearrangement joins TRBV27 to TRBJ2-1; TRBD2 matches 10 bases. Per the germline V gene, CDR1 is MNHEY and CDR2 is SMNVEV (reference sequence). This CDR3 has 17 amino acids. Trimming removed 7 bases from V and 8 bases from J; junction bases left unmatched: 17. The CDR3 DNA reads as TGTGCCAGCACCCAACAGGGGTTAGCGGGAGGCGGCGATGAGCAGTTCTTC. Amino acid sequence: CASTQQGLAGGGDEQFF.

The chain recombines TRBV7-2 with TRBJ2-1; either TRBD1 or TRBD2 may supply D (5 bases each). Germline V gives CDR1 SGHTA, CDR2 FQGNSA. Trimming stripped 5 bases from V and 0 bases from J, with 11 bases between. The CDR3 extends over 15 amino acids. DNA of the CDR3: TGTGCCAGCAGCCTCGGGACGGGCTCCTACAATGAGCAGTTCTTC. Translating it yields CASSLGTGSYNEQFF.

The chain links TRBV28 to TRBJ1-4; D gene uncertain. This CDR3 is 10 amino acids long. V was cut by 5 bases and J by 9 bases, with 4 bases left in between. Germline-derived CDR1 and CDR2 are MDHEN and SYDVKM. This CDR3 is CASSHKKLFF. DNA for the CDR3: TGTGCCAGCAGTCATAAAAAACTGTTTTTT.

CDR3 sequence reads: CASSRTGSSGNTIYF. In DNA, the CDR3 is TGTGCCAGCAGCCGGACAGGGTCCTCTGGAAACACCATATATTTT. This chain uses TRBV7-2 with TRBJ1-3, with TRBD1 identical over 8 bases. This CDR3 is 15 amino acids long. The germline gives CDR1 SGHTA, CDR2 FQGNSA. With V trimmed by 5 bases and J by 0 bases, 3 bases remained unmatched.

The CDR3 nucleotides are TGTGCCAGTAGTCAGGTAGGAGGGTTCCACGAGCAGTACTTC. It yields the protein CASSQVGGFHEQYF. The V and J genes are TRBV19 and TRBJ2-7, with a weak D call TRBD2 (6 bases). Germline CDR1 and CDR2: LNHDA and SQIVND (reference sequence). The CDR3 is 14 residues long. The V end lost 5 bases, the J end lost 5 bases, and 16 bases lay between the germline ends.

This chain joins TRBV19 and TRBJ2-7, with 9 positions matching TRBD1. Germline CDR1 and CDR2: LNHDA and SQIVND (reference sequence). The CDR3 length is 16 residues. Trimming took 9 bases from V and 3 from J; bases not matched to a gene: 15. The CDR3 sequence is CASESGDRDRVYEQYF. CDR3 coding DNA: TGTGCCAGCGAATCGGGGGACCGGGACAGGGTCTACGAGCAGTACTTC. Full variable domain (remainder filled in from reference TRBV19 and TRBJ2-7): DGGITQSPKYLFRKEGQNVTLSCEQNLNHDAMYWYRQDPGQGLRLIYYSQIVNDFQKGDIAEGYSVSREKKESFPLTVTSAQKNPTAFYLCASESGDRDRVYEQYFGPGTRLTVT.

The chain has TRBV30 and TRBJ2-1; D tentatively reads TRBD1 or TRBD2 (6 bases each). Trimming took 4 bases from V and 9 from J, leaving 13 bases between them. The CDR3 has 12 amino acids. Germline V gives CDR1 GTSNPN, CDR2 SVGIG (reference sequence). Written as DNA, the CDR3 is TGTGCCTGGATGAGGGGGAGGAGTGAGCAGTTCTTC. Translating gives CAWMRGRSEQFF.

The V gene is TRBV7-6, the J gene TRBJ2-7, with D unclear. Germline-derived CDR1 and CDR2 are SGHVS and FNYEAQ. Trimming removed 5 bases from V and 4 bases from J, with 12 bases in between. This CDR3 region has 13 residues. CDR3 DNA sequence: TGTGCCAGCAGCCCCTCGAAAGGGTACGAGCAGTACTTC. This translates into CASSPSKGYEQYF.

This chain links TRBV5-4 with TRBJ2-3; 13 positions match TRBD2. V lost 0 bases, J lost 5 bases, and 3 bases stayed unmatched. The CDR3 contains 16 residues. Germline V gene sequence: CDR1 SGHNT, CDR2 YYREEE (reference sequence). The CDR3: CASSLDRTSGRDTQYF. CDR3 bases: TGTGCCAGCAGCTTGGATCGGACTAGCGGGAGAGATACGCAGTATTTT.

The V call is TRBV7-6, the J call TRBJ1-3; TRBD1 might be the D (6 bases). Trimming pared 1 base from V and 0 bases from J, leaving 13 bases between. CDR3 length: 17 residues. The germline V gene has CDR1 SGHVS and CDR2 FNYEAQ. The DNA of the CDR3 is TGTGCCAGCAGCTTAGGAGGGGGACGGACCTCTGGAAACACCATATATTTT. The encoded protein is CASSLGGGRTSGNTIYF.

The chain combines TRBV7-2 with TRBJ2-3, with 7 bases lining up with TRBD2. Germline trimming cut 1 base from V and 1 base from J; bases unmatched to any gene: 8. The germline V gene has CDR1 SGHTA and CDR2 FQGNSA. CDR3 size: 17 residues. CDR3 coding DNA: TGTGCCAGCAGCTTAGTCCCCCTACTAGCGCGCACAGATACGCAGTATTTT. This codes for CASSLVPLLARTDTQYF.

The chain carries TRBV4-1 and TRBJ1-4, with D possibly TRBD1 on 5 matching bases. V was trimmed by 0 bases and J by 6 bases, leaving 14 bases between them. The CDR3 spans 16 residues. From germline, CDR1 is MGHRA and CDR2 YSYEKL. The DNA of the CDR3 is TGCGCCAGCAGCCAAGATGTGGCAGGGAGGTATGAAAAACTGTTTTTT. As protein: CASSQDVAGRYEKLFF.

The count of this clone is one. The gene calls are TRBV6-1 and TRBJ1-6; 7 bases match TRBD1. The CDR3 extends over 14 amino acids. Germline CDR1 and CDR2: MNHNS and SASEGT. After removal of 6 bases from V and 9 bases from J, the junction contained 8 bases not matched to a gene. CDR3 nucleotide sequence: TGTGCCAGCAGCTCACAGGGGCGAAGTTCACCCCTCCACTTT. It translates to CASSSQGRSSPLHF.